This TCR beta chain came from a study of cytomegalovirus exposure and HLA in healthy donors. Turning to the study itself: In a previous analysis, 110 million or so unique TCR beta sequences were found from 150 million to 200 million T cells. Study results and caveats: The authors later linked a missense DCLRE1C variant to TCR beta V- and J-gene trimming. The authors assumed roughly uniform sequencing depth across donors for presence/absence analyses.

A multiplex PCR was run with 60 Vbeta primers and 13 Jbeta primers. The authors' processing: Tens of millions of unique TCR beta chains, 9 million to 11 million shared, were counted in a later analysis. Assay: immunoSEQ multiplex PCR; the TCRdb copy retains only in-frame clones and omits some. V, J and clone size derive from that table, while D and trimming were established from the DNA sequence. The sample carries more than 150,000 clones, about three quarters recorded once. This clone was seen only a few times. The antigen is not known. The V end was cut by 6 bases, the J end by 3 bases, with 5 bases between. Looked up from germline, CDR1 is MNHNY and CDR2 is SVGAGI (reference sequence). This CDR3 contains 11 residues.

The TCR was taken from a man between 50 and 59 years old in good health and CMV-seropositive. The chain joins TRBV6-6 to TRBJ1-2; D perhaps matches TRBD1 (5 bases). Sequencing was performed on PBMCs. For the CDR3, the DNA is TGTGCCAGCAGGACAGACTATGGCTACACCTTC. Its translation is CASRTDYGYTF.